These T cell receptor beta chains were read from a single sample in a study of blood T cell repertoires in COVID-19. Data came from immunoSEQ multiplex PCR; TCRdb stores just in-frame clones and leaves some out. The repertoire has 63,000 or so clones, around 80% of them found once; the top ten carry 9.2%. The sample consisted of peripheral blood. These receptors were collected from a human donor in a cohort sampled during active COVID-19. The CDR3 runs from the conserved cysteine through the conserved F or W. D genes are given only for firm matches. Some rows have no size entry. The others give once, few or many, or a class for an expanded clone.

TRBD2	once	TRBJ2-7	TRBV6-1	TGTGCCAGCAGTGATTGGGAGGGGACTAGCGGGGGTCTGTACTTC	CASSDWEGTSGGLYF
TRBD1	once	TRBJ2-7	TRBV7-2	TGTGCCAGCAGCTTTGTGGGACAGGGGGCCAACTACGAGCAGTACTTC	CASSFVGQGANYEQYF
.	few	TRBJ1-5	TRBV7-2	TGTGCCAGCAGCTTAGACAGGGGCAATCAGCCCCAGCATTTT	CASSLDRGNQPQHF
TRBD1	.	TRBJ1-1	TRBV14	TGTGCCAGCAGCCAAGTGGGACAGGTTGCTGAAGCTTTCTTT	CASSQVGQVAEAFF
.	.	TRBJ1-1	TRBV28	TGTGCCAGCAGTCTACCCCCCTTTGGTGAAGCTTTCTTT	CASSLPPFGEAFF
TRBD1	.	TRBJ1-2	TRBV4-3	TGCGCCAGCAGCCAAGAAAGGGCGGACAGGGGAGGAGGCTACACCTTC	CASSQERADRGGGYTF
.	.	TRBJ1-2	TRBV29-1	TGCAGCGTTGGGGACTTCTCTTCCCCCTATGGCTACACCTTC	CSVGDFSSPYGYTF
.	few	TRBJ2-7	TRBV7-9	TGTGCCAGCAGCTTAGCAGTTAGCGAGCAGTACTTC	CASSLAVSEQYF
TRBD2	.	TRBJ2-7	TRBV11-2	TGTGCCAGCAGCTCCTTGCAGCGGGACTTCGAGCAGTACTTC	CASSSLQRDFEQYF
.	.	TRBJ2-7	TRBV7-9	TGTGCCAGCAGCTCCGCGGGTAGGATCTACGAGCAGTACTTC	CASSSAGRIYEQYF
.	.	TRBJ2-1	TRBV9	TGTGCCAGCAGCGTAGGGGAGGGGGGTTACAATGAGCAGTTCTTC	CASSVGEGGYNEQFF
.	.	TRBJ1-2	TRBV6-5	TGTGCCACCCGACCTTCAGGGGAGAAGGACACCTTC	CATRPSGEKDTF
.	.	TRBJ2-1	TRBV9	TGTGCCAGCAGCGGCGAAGGGACTGTCTACAATGAGCAGTTCTTC	CASSGEGTVYNEQFF
.	.	TRBJ1-4	TRBV4-3	TGCGCCAGCAGCCAATTATCTTCCGGGAGGCGAACTAATGAAAAACTGTTTTTT	CASSQLSSGRRTNEKLFF
.	.	TRBJ1-6	TRBV6-6	TGTGCCAGCAGCCCCCCCGGGAGGGAATCACCCCTCCACTTT	CASSPPGRESPLHF
.	.	TRBJ1-1	TRBV7-9	TGTGCCAGCAGCTTAAACAGTGACGATATTGAAGCTTTCTTT	CASSLNSDDIEAFF
TRBD1	few	TRBJ2-3	TRBV20-1	TGCAGTGAATACAGGGGCGATACGCAGTATTTT	CSEYRGDTQYF
TRBD1	.	TRBJ1-4	TRBV5-1	TGCGCCAGCAGTCTGAGAGACGGACAGGGGAATGAAAAACTGTTTTTT	CASSLRDGQGNEKLFF
TRBD2	few	TRBJ2-7	TRBV7-9	TGTGCCAGCAGCCCCACCCCCGGGGGGAGCGTATTCTCCTACGAGCAGTACTTC	CASSPTPGGSVFSYEQYF
.	.	TRBJ2-5	TRBV5-1	TGCGCCAGCAGCAGGCAGCAGGGCTCGCAAGAGACCCAGTACTTC	CASSRQQGSQETQYF
.	.	TRBJ2-2	TRBV6-5	TGTGCCAGCCTTAGCATGGGGAACACCGGGGAGCTGTTTTTT	CASLSMGNTGELFF
.	.	TRBJ2-3	TRBV3-1/TRBV3-2	TGTGCCAGCACGGAGACTACTAGCACAGATACGCAGTATTTT	CASTETTSTDTQYF
.	few	TRBJ2-7	TRBV10-2	TGCGCCAGCAGTGAGCGGGACTCGACCTACGAGCAGTACTTC	CASSERDSTYEQYF
.	.	TRBJ2-7	TRBV6-1	TGTGCCAGCAGTGAAGGCAGGGTCCATCACGAGCAGTACTTC	CASSEGRVHHEQYF
.	.	TRBJ2-2	TRBV19	TGTGCCAGTACCACTACCGGGGAGCTGTTTTTT	CASTTTGELFF
TRBD2	.	TRBJ2-3	TRBV5-1	TGCGCCAGCAGCGAGGGACTAGCGGAAGACACAGATACGCAGTATTTT	CASSEGLAEDTDTQYF
TRBD1	.	TRBJ1-5	TRBV30	TGTGCCTGGAGTGTACAGGGGGCATCGCCCCAGCATTTT	CAWSVQGASPQHF
.	.	TRBJ2-1	TRBV28	TGTGCCAGCAGTTTATTCGGTGAGCAGTTCTTC	CASSLFGEQFF
TRBD2	.	TRBJ2-1	TRBV4-2	TGTGCCAGCAGCCCCGGGACTACCTACAATGAGCAGTTCTTC	CASSPGTTYNEQFF
TRBD1	.	TRBJ2-1	TRBV29-1	TGCAGCGTTCTCCGGGACAGGGGAGCGAATGAGCAGTTCTTC	CSVLRDRGANEQFF
.	.	TRBJ2-5	TRBV23-1	TGCGCCAGCAGTCAATGGACAGCGCAAGAGACCCAGTACTTC	CASSQWTAQETQYF
.	.	TRBJ2-7	TRBV28	TGTGCCAGCAGCCCACCTCAGGGCTCCTACGAGCAGTACTTC	CASSPPQGSYEQYF
TRBD2	.	TRBJ2-1	TRBV7-8	TGTGCCAGCAGTGCTCCGGGGACTAGCGGGTACAATGAGCAGTTCTTC	CASSAPGTSGYNEQFF